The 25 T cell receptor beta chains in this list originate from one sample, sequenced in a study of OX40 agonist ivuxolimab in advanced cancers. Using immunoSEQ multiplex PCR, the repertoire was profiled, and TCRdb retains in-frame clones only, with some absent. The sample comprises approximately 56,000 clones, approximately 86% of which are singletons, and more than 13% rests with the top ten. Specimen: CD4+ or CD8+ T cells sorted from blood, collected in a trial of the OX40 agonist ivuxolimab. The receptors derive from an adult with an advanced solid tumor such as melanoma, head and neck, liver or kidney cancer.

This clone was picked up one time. CDR3 in DNA: TGTGCCAGCTCAACTCTAGACCACTACGAGCAGTACTTC. Its protein is CASSTLDHYEQYF. The gene calls are TRBV27 and TRBJ2-7; D is unclear. CDR1 MNHEY and CDR2 SMNVEV come from the germline V gene (reference sequence). This CDR3 has 13 amino acids. V was shortened by 8 bases and J by 3 bases, with 14 bases between the two germline ends.

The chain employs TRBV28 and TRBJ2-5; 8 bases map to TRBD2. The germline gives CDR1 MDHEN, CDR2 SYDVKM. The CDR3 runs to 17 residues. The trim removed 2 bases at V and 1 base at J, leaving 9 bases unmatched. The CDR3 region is CASSLALAGNLQETQYF. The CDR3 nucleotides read TGTGCCAGCAGTTTAGCTTTAGCGGGGAACCTCCAAGAGACCCAGTACTTC.

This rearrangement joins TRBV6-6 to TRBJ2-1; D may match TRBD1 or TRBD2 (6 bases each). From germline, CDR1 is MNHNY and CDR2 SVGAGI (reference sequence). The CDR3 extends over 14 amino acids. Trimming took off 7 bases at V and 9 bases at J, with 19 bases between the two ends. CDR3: CASNFGIEGGEQFF. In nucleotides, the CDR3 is TGTGCCAGCAATTTCGGGATCGAGGGGGGTGAGCAGTTCTTC.

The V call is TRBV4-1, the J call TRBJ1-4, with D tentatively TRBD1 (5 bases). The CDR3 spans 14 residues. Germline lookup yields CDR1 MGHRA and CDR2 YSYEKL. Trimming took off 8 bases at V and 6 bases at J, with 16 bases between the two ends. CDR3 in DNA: TGCGCCAGCGCCTCGGTGCGAGGGGATGAAAAACTGTTTTTT. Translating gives CASASVRGDEKLFF.

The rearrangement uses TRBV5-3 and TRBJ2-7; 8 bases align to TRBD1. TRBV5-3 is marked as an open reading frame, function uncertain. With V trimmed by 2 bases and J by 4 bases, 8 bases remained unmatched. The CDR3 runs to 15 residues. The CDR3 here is CARSLTQGALYEQYF. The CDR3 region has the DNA TGTGCCAGAAGCTTAACGCAGGGGGCTTTATACGAGCAGTACTTC.

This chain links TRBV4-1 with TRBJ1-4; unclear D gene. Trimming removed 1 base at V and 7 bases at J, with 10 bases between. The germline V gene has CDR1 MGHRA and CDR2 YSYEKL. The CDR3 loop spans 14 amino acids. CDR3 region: CASSQGDGSEKLFF. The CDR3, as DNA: TGCGCCAGCAGCCAAGGAGACGGGAGTGAAAAACTGTTTTTT.

The DNA of the CDR3 is TGTGCCAGCAGCTCATATGCAACTAATGAAAAACTGTTTTTT. Its protein product is CASSSYATNEKLFF. V is TRBV27 and J is TRBJ1-4, with D unclear. Germline V gene lookup returns CDR1 MNHEY and CDR2 SMNVEV (reference sequence). There are 14 residues in the CDR3. V lost 6 bases, J lost 0 bases, and 8 bases lay in between. The entire variable domain, with the rest obtained from reference TRBV27 and TRBJ1-4, is as follows: EAQVTQNPRYLITVTGKKLTVTCSQNMNHEYMSWYRQDPGLGLRQIYYSMNVEVTDKGDVPEGYKVSRKEKRNFPLILESPSPNQTSLYFCASSSYATNEKLFFGSGTQLSVL.

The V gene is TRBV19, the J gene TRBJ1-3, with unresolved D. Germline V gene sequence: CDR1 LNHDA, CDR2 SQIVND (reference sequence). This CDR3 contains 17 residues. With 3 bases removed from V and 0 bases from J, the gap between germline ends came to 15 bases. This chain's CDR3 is CASSIRAETYSGNTIYF. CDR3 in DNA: TGTGCCAGTAGTATTAGGGCCGAAACCTACTCTGGAAACACCATATATTTT. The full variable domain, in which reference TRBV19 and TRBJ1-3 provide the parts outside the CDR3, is DGGITQSPKYLFRKEGQNVTLSCEQNLNHDAMYWYRQDPGQGLRLIYYSQIVNDFQKGDIAEGYSVSREKKESFPLTVTSAQKNPTAFYLCASSIRAETYSGNTIYFGEGSWLTVV.

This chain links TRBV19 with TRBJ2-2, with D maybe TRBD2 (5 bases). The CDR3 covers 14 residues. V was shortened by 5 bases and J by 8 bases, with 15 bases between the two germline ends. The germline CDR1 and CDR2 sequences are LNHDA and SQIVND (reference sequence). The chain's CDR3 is CASSVGRRGGELFF. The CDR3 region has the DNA TGTGCCAGTAGTGTGGGTCGACGGGGAGGGGAGCTGTTTTTT.

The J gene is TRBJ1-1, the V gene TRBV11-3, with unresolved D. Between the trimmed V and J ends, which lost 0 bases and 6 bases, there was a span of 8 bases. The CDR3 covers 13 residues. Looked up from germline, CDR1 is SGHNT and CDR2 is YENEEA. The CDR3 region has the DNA TGTGCCAGCAGCTTAGATCCTGCGGCTGAAGCTTTCTTT. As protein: CASSLDPAAEAFF.

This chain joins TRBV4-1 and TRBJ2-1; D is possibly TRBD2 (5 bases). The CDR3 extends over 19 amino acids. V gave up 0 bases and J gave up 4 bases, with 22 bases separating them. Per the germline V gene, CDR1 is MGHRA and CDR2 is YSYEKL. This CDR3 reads CASSQDGGHRLRGYNEQFF. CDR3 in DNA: TGCGCCAGCAGCCAAGATGGCGGGCACAGACTCCGCGGATACAATGAGCAGTTCTTC.

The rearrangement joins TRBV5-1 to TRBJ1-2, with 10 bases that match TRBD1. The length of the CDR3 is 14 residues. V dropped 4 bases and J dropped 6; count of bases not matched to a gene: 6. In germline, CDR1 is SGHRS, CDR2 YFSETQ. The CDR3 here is CASSDSDRGDGYTF. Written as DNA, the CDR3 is TGCGCCAGCAGCGACTCGGACAGGGGGGATGGCTACACCTTC.

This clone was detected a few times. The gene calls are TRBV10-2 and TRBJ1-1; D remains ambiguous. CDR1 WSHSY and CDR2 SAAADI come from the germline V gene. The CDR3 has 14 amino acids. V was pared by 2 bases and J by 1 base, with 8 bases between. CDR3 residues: CASSELYQNTEAFF. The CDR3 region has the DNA TGCGCCAGCAGTGAGCTTTATCAGAACACTGAAGCTTTCTTT.

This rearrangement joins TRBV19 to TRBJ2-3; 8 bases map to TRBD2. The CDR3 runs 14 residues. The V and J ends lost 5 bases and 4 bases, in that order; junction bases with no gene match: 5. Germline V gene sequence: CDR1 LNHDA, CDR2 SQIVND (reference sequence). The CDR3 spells CASSPGGAADTQYF. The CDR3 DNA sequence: TGTGCCAGTAGTCCCGGGGGGGCCGCAGATACGCAGTATTTT.

As DNA, the CDR3 is TGTGCCATCTTAGGTGAAAAACTGTTTTTT. It translates to CAILGEKLFF. The chain combines TRBV2 with TRBJ1-4; no clear D. The CDR3 contains 10 residues. V was clipped by 10 bases and J by 7 bases, with 7 bases between them. CDR1 is SNHLY and CDR2 is FYNNEI in the germline V gene.

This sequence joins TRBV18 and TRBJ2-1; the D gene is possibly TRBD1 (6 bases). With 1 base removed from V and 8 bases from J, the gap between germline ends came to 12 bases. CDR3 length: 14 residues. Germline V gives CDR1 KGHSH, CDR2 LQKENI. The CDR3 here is CASSPRTAPDEQFF. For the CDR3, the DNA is TGTGCCAGCTCACCACGGACAGCTCCGGATGAGCAGTTCTTC.

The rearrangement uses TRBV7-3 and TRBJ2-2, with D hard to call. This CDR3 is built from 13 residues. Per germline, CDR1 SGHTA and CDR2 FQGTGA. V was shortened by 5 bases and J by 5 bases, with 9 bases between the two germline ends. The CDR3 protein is CASSPTLTGELFF. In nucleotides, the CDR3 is TGTGCCAGCAGCCCTACGCTTACCGGGGAGCTGTTTTTT.

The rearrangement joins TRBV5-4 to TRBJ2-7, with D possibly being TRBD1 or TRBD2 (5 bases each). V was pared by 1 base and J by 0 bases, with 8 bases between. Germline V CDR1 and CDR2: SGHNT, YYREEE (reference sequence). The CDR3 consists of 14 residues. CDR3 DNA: TGTGCCAGCAGCTTGCCAGGGAGCTCCTACGAGCAGTACTTC. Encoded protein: CASSLPGSSYEQYF.

CDR3 bases: TGTGCCAGCAGCCTGGACAGGGTGGAGGACGAGCAGTACTTC. Its protein product is CASSLDRVEDEQYF. The chain uses TRBV7-9 and TRBJ2-7; TRBD1 matches 8 bases. The germline V gene encodes CDR1 SEHNR and CDR2 FQNEAQ (reference sequence). The CDR3 totals 14 residues. V was pared by 5 bases and J by 5 bases, with 8 bases of the junction left unmatched.

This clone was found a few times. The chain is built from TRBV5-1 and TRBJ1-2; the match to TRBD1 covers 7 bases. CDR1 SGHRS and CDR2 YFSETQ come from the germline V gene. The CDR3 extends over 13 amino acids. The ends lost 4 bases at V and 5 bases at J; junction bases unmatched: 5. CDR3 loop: CASSPDRVYGYTF. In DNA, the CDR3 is TGCGCCAGCAGCCCAGACAGGGTATATGGCTACACCTTC.

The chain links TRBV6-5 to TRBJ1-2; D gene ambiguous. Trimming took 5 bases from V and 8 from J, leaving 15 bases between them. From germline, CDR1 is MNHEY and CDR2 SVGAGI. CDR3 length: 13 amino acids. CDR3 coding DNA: TGTGCCAGCAGTACAAGTACCATTAAGGGCTACACCTTC. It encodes CASSTSTIKGYTF.

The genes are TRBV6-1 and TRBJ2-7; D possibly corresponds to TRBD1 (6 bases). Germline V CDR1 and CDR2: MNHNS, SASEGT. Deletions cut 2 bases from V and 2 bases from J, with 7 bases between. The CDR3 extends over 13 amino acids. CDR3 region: CASSEQGPYEQYF. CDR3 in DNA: TGTGCCAGCAGTGAACAGGGGCCCTACGAGCAGTACTTC.

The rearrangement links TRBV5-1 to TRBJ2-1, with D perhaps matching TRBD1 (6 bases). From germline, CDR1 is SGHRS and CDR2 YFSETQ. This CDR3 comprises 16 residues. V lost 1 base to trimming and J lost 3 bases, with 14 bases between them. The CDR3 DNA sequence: TGCGCCAGCAGCTTGTTCTTACAGGGCGACTACAATGAGCAGTTCTTC. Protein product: CASSLFLQGDYNEQFF.

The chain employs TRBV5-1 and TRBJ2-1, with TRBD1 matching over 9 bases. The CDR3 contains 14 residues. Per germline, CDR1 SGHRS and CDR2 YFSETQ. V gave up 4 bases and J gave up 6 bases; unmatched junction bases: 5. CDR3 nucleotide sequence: TGCGCCAGCAGCCAGGGGACAGGGCCCAATGAGCAGTTCTTC. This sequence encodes CASSQGTGPNEQFF.

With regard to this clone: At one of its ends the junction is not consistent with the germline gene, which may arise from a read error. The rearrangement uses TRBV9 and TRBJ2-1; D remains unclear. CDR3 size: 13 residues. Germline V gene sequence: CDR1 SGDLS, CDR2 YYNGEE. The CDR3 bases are TGTGCCAGCAGCGCCCCCCTCTACTATGAGCAGTTCTTC. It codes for CASSAPLYYEQFF.